These 16 T cell receptor beta chains were sequenced from one sample in a study of beta chain features in type 1 diabetes. Reverse transcribing all isolated RNA meant expressed TCRB transcripts were sequenced. TCRdb's table, derived via immunoSEQ multiplex PCR, lists solely in-frame clones and lacks some. The sample records 680,000 or so clones, less than 20% being singletons. Sequencing was done on a sample of naive CD4+ T cells from blood. Receptor source: a man aged 18-30 years in good health.

This clone was counted between two and nine times. This chain joins TRBV9 and TRBJ2-7; TRBD2 agrees at 7 bases. This CDR3 region has 16 residues. Trimming at V came to 0 bases and at J to 4 bases, leaving 10 bases not matched to a gene. From germline, CDR1 is SGDLS and CDR2 YYNGEE. CDR3 DNA sequence: TGTGCCAGCAGCGTAGCGGCGGGAGAGGAGGGGTACGAGCAGTACTTC. It codes for CASSVAAGEEGYEQYF.

This rearrangement joins TRBV7-2 to TRBJ2-3; the match to TRBD2 covers 12 bases. CDR1 is SGHTA and CDR2 is FQGNSA in the germline V gene. CDR3 size: 15 residues. With V trimmed by 6 bases and J by 5 bases, 6 bases remained unmatched. The CDR3 nucleotides read TGTGCCAGCAGGCCTAGCGGGAGGGCCAGAGATACGCAGTATTTT. It yields the protein CASRPSGRARDTQYF.

This chain links TRBV2 with TRBJ2-3, with D possibly TRBD2 on 5 matching bases. This CDR3 has 12 residues. The V end was cut by 1 base, the J end by 8 bases, with 7 bases between. Germline V gene sequence: CDR1 SNHLY, CDR2 FYNNEI. Here the CDR3 DNA reads TGTGCCAGCAGTGAAGTTGAGGGTACGCAGTATTTT. It translates to CASSEVEGTQYF.

This chain uses TRBV6-6 with TRBJ2-7; 7 nucleotides match TRBD1. The CDR3 runs 13 residues. CDR1 is MNHNY and CDR2 is SVGAGI in the germline V gene (reference sequence). J gave up 1 base and V 6 bases, and 3 bases lay outside the gene matches. The chain's CDR3 is CASRPTGSYEQYF. The DNA of the CDR3 is TGTGCCAGCAGACCGACAGGGTCCTACGAGCAGTACTTC.

The chain joins TRBV5-1 to TRBJ2-3, with TRBD1 identical over 8 bases. The V gene's germline CDR1 is SGHRS and CDR2 YFSETQ. The CDR3 has 14 residues. Trimming at V came to 4 bases and at J to 2 bases, leaving 3 bases not matched to a gene. CDR3 in amino acids: CASSTTGDTDTQYF. The CDR3 DNA is TGCGCCAGCAGCACGACAGGGGACACAGATACGCAGTATTTT.

This clone was recorded a few times. The chain combines TRBV6-5 with TRBJ1-2, with D hard to call. The CDR3 extends over 12 amino acids. V was shortened by 6 bases and J by 1 base, with 6 bases between the two germline ends. The germline CDR1 and CDR2 sequences are MNHEY and SVGAGI. For the CDR3, the DNA is TGTGCCAGCAGGGCGGTTAACTATGGCTACACCTTC. It specifies CASRAVNYGYTF.

The J gene is TRBJ1-1, the V gene TRBV7-9, with 10 nucleotides matching TRBD1. CDR1 and CDR2 from the germline V gene are SEHNR and FQNEAQ (reference sequence). V dropped 5 bases and J dropped 1; count of bases not matched to a gene: 1. The CDR3 loop spans 14 amino acids. CDR3 sequence: CASSRTGGNTEAFF. Written as DNA, the CDR3 is TGTGCCAGCAGCCGGACAGGGGGGAACACTGAAGCTTTCTTT.

This clone was counted between two and nine times. The rearrangement links TRBV5-1 to TRBJ2-7, with TRBD1 matching over 9 bases. After removal of 2 bases from V and 5 bases from J, the junction contained 8 bases not matched to a gene. Germline V gene lookup returns CDR1 SGHRS and CDR2 YFSETQ. The CDR3 has 15 residues. In DNA form, the CDR3 reads TGCGCCAGCAGCTTCCTTCACAGGGGGCAGGACGAGCAGTACTTC. Translation gives CASSFLHRGQDEQYF.

This clone has just a few counts. The chain couples TRBV7-9 to TRBJ1-5; maybe TRBD1 (6 bases). This CDR3 has 14 amino acids. Deletions cut 7 bases from V and 1 base from J, with 11 bases between. Germline values: CDR1 SEHNR, CDR2 FQNEAQ (reference sequence). The CDR3 sequence is CASTRRGSNQPQHF. CDR3 DNA sequence: TGTGCCAGCACGCGGAGGGGGAGCAATCAGCCCCAGCATTTT.

This chain links TRBV9 with TRBJ2-1, with D unresolved. The CDR3 consists of 12 residues. V dropped 4 bases and J dropped 7 bases, with 9 bases sitting between them. Germline lookup yields CDR1 SGDLS and CDR2 YYNGEE. CDR3 sequence: CASSSLWNEQFF. The CDR3, as DNA: TGTGCCAGCAGCTCCTTATGGAATGAGCAGTTCTTC.

This clone was observed a handful of times. This sequence joins TRBV11-2 and TRBJ2-7, with no clear D. Germline V lookup: CDR1 SGHAT, CDR2 FQNNGV. CDR3 length: 15 residues. V was cut by 4 bases and J by 0 bases, with 13 bases left in between. In nucleotides, the CDR3 is TGTGCCAGCAGCTCTCTGGGATCCAGCTCCTACGAGCAGTACTTC. This codes for CASSSLGSSSYEQYF.

In this sample, this clone turned up a few times. The gene calls are TRBV6-5 and TRBJ2-7; the match to TRBD1 covers 7 bases. The CDR3 loop spans 15 amino acids. V shed 0 bases, J shed 2 bases, and the junction held 4 bases outside the gene matches. Germline loops: CDR1 MNHEY, CDR2 SVGAGI. The CDR3 sequence: CASSYSNRGTYEQYF. The CDR3 DNA follows: TGTGCCAGCAGTTACTCGAACAGGGGTACCTACGAGCAGTACTTC.

This clone was found a few times. The junction departs from germline at one end; a sequencing error may be responsible. This chain connects TRBV6-1 to TRBJ2-5, with 7 bases identical to TRBD2. Per the germline V gene, CDR1 is MNHNS and CDR2 is SASEGT. The CDR3 length is 15 residues. CDR3 in amino acids: CANSRGVKVEETQYF. CDR3 bases: TGTGCCAACAGTCGGGGGGTTAAGGTGGAAGAGACCCAGTACTTC.

There are a few counts of this clone. This chain links TRBV7-9 with TRBJ1-3, with unresolved D. Germline loops: CDR1 SEHNR, CDR2 FQNEAQ (reference sequence). The CDR3 runs 15 residues. With 6 bases removed from V and 0 bases from J, the gap between germline ends came to 12 bases. Written as DNA, the CDR3 is TGTGCCAGCAGTATCATCGGAGTCTCTGGAAACACCATATATTTT. Residues: CASSIIGVSGNTIYF. The full variable domain, with the rest looked up from reference TRBV7-9 and TRBJ1-3, is DTGVSQNPRHKITKRGQNVTFRCDPISEHNRLYWYRQTLGQGPEFLTYFQNEAQLEKSRLLSDRFSAERPKGSFSTLEIQRTEQGDSAMYLCASSIIGVSGNTIYFGEGSWLTVV.

This clone showed up just a few times. The chain carries TRBV9 and TRBJ2-7, with 9 positions matching TRBD1. CDR1 and CDR2 from the germline V gene are SGDLS and YYNGEE. This CDR3 region has 16 residues. V was pared by 2 bases and J by 3 bases, with 9 bases of the junction left unmatched. In nucleotides, the CDR3 is TGTGCCAGCAGCGTCACCTGGGGGACAGGGTTCTACGAGCAGTACTTC. This translates into CASSVTWGTGFYEQYF.

The chain is built from TRBV30 and TRBJ2-7; no clear D. With 0 bases removed from V and 2 bases from J, the gap between germline ends came to 11 bases. Germline CDR1 reads GTSNPN; CDR2 reads SVGIG (reference sequence). The CDR3 is 14 amino acids. The CDR3 region is CAWSVRSRPYEQYF. CDR3 DNA: TGTGCCTGGAGTGTACGGAGCAGACCCTACGAGCAGTACTTC.